The 19 T cell receptor beta chains in this list originate from one sample, sequenced in a study of cytomegalovirus exposure and HLA in healthy donors. PCR used 60 Vbeta primers and 13 Jbeta primers. Generated by immunoSEQ multiplex PCR, the TCRdb table keeps only in-frame clones and is missing some. The repertoire consists of over 120,000 clones, with just under 85% occurring once and the leading ten covering roughly 10%. Sequencing input: PBMCs. These receptors all come from a woman aged 55-69 years in good health and CMV-seropositive.

The chain links TRBV7-2 to TRBJ2-7; 10 bases are shared with TRBD2. CDR3 length equals 17 residues. V gave up 1 base and J gave up 4 bases; unmatched junction bases: 10. The germline CDR1 and CDR2 sequences are SGHTA and FQGNSA. Here the CDR3 DNA reads TGTGCCAGCAGCTTAGTCCCTAGCGGGAGAGGGGGATACGAGCAGTACTTC. Translation gives CASSLVPSGRGGYEQYF.

This clone showed up just a few times. This chain connects TRBV28 to TRBJ2-3; D is ambiguous. CDR1 is MDHEN, CDR2 SYDVKM, per germline. This CDR3 contains 12 residues. V gave up 3 bases and J gave up 4 bases, with 5 bases separating them. CDR3 bases: TGTGCCAGCAGTTTGAGTGCAGATACGCAGTATTTT. It specifies CASSLSADTQYF.

This chain connects TRBV9 to TRBJ2-3; 8 positions match TRBD2. J gave up 5 bases and V 0 bases, and 8 bases lay outside the gene matches. The germline CDR1 and CDR2 sequences are SGDLS and YYNGEE. The CDR3 extends over 16 amino acids. CDR3 DNA sequence: TGTGCCAGCAGCGTAGATTCAGCGGGAGCCGGAGATACGCAGTATTTT. Translating gives CASSVDSAGAGDTQYF.

The chain uses TRBV7-2 and TRBJ2-5; 7 bases fit TRBD1. The CDR3 is made up of 14 amino acids. Germline V CDR1 and CDR2: SGHTA, FQGNSA. The V segment lost 5 bases and the J segment 4 bases; nucleotides outside the gene matches: 7. CDR3 sequence (DNA): TGTGCCAGCAGCCCCCCTTGGGACAGAGAGACCCAGTACTTC. As protein: CASSPPWDRETQYF.

This clone was counted a single time. This chain connects TRBV28 to TRBJ2-1, with D possibly being TRBD2 (6 bases). The length of the CDR3 is 15 residues. V gave up 4 bases and J gave up 8 bases, with 18 bases separating them. Germline-derived CDR1 and CDR2 are MDHEN and SYDVKM. The CDR3 sequence: CASSSGTSRSHEQFF. As DNA, the CDR3 is TGTGCCAGCAGTTCGGGGACTTCGAGGAGCCATGAGCAGTTCTTC. The complete variable domain, with remaining parts taken from reference TRBV28 and TRBJ2-1, reads DVKVTQSSRYLVKRTGEKVFLECVQDMDHENMFWYRQDPGLGLRLIYFSYDVKMKEKGDIPEGYSVSREKKERFSLILESASTNQTSMYLCASSSGTSRSHEQFFGPGTRLTVL.

The V gene is TRBV28, the J gene TRBJ1-3; 8 nucleotides align to TRBD1. This CDR3 contains 16 residues. Germline CDR1 is MDHEN and CDR2 is SYDVKM. The ends lost 6 bases at V and 2 bases at J; junction bases unmatched: 9. The CDR3 sequence is CASRAGGANPGNTIYF. CDR3 coding DNA: TGTGCCAGCAGGGCAGGGGGCGCCAATCCTGGAAACACCATATATTTT.

This chain uses TRBV9 with TRBJ2-2, with 7 bases fitting TRBD1. CDR3 length: 16 residues. V gave up 0 bases and J gave up 4 bases; unmatched junction bases: 6. Germline-derived CDR1 and CDR2 are SGDLS and YYNGEE. This CDR3 is CASSVGAGTVTGELFF. The CDR3 nucleotides read TGTGCCAGCAGCGTAGGTGCCGGGACAGTCACCGGGGAGCTGTTTTTT.

The chain carries TRBV7-8 and TRBJ1-2; tentatively, D is TRBD1 (6 bases). The CDR3 spans 16 residues. Trimming cost V 1 base and J 6 bases, with 18 bases left between them. The germline gives CDR1 SGHVS, CDR2 FQNEAQ. The CDR3 here is CASSLELSGALDGYTF. The CDR3 DNA sequence: TGTGCCAGCAGCTTAGAGCTCTCAGGGGCTTTGGATGGCTACACCTTC.

The rearrangement links TRBV5-4 to TRBJ2-7; D ambiguous. Germline loops: CDR1 SGHNT, CDR2 YYREEE (reference sequence). The germline V and J ends were trimmed by 0 bases and 2 bases, with 12 bases remaining between them. This CDR3 spans 15 amino acids. The CDR3 sequence: CASSLELAPPYEQYF. The CDR3 DNA reads as TGTGCCAGCAGCTTGGAATTAGCTCCTCCCTACGAGCAGTACTTC. Full variable domain (remainder filled in from reference TRBV5-4 and TRBJ2-7): ETGVTQSPTHLIKTRGQQVTLRCSSQSGHNTVSWYQQALGQGPQFIFQYYREEENGRGNFPPRFSGLQFPNYSSELNVNALELDDSALYLCASSLELAPPYEQYFGPGTRLTVT.

The chain joins TRBV28 to TRBJ1-2, with D maybe TRBD1 (5 bases). This CDR3 spans 12 amino acids. The V gene's germline CDR1 is MDHEN and CDR2 SYDVKM. The germline V and J ends were trimmed by 5 bases and 4 bases, with 8 bases remaining between them. Here the CDR3 reads CASSTGIYGYTF. The DNA of the CDR3 is TGTGCCAGCAGTACAGGAATCTATGGCTACACCTTC.

The chain joins TRBV9 to TRBJ2-7; 7 bases align to TRBD2. CDR1 is SGDLS, CDR2 YYNGEE, per germline. The J segment lost 2 bases and the V segment lost 0 bases, leaving 5 bases of the junction unmatched. CDR3 length equals 15 residues. CDR3 region: CASSVGLAEPYEQYF. As DNA, the CDR3 is TGTGCCAGCAGCGTAGGGCTAGCGGAACCCTACGAGCAGTACTTC.

The V call is TRBV6-1, the J call TRBJ1-1; D is perhaps TRBD1 (5 bases). Germline CDR1 and CDR2: MNHNS and SASEGT. Trimming stripped 8 bases from V and 4 bases from J, with 17 bases between. The CDR3 has 14 residues. CDR3 protein: CASPLHQGGTEAFF. DNA of the CDR3: TGTGCCAGCCCACTTCACCAGGGAGGCACTGAAGCTTTCTTT.

The chain is built from TRBV28 and TRBJ1-4; perhaps TRBD1 as D (5 bases). V lost 2 bases and J lost 5, with 6 bases in between. CDR1 and CDR2 from the germline V gene are MDHEN and SYDVKM. The CDR3 sequence is 13 residues long. Here the CDR3 reads CASSLGGNEKLFF. The CDR3 bases are TGTGCCAGCAGTTTAGGGGGGAATGAAAAACTGTTTTTT.

The chain recombines TRBV5-1 with TRBJ2-7; D might be TRBD2 (5 bases). The CDR3 is made up of 16 amino acids. Germline loops: CDR1 SGHRS, CDR2 YFSETQ. Trimming removed 0 bases at V and 0 bases at J, with 13 bases between. The CDR3 bases are TGCGCCAGCAGCTTGGCTCCAAGCGGTTACTCCTACGAGCAGTACTTC. It encodes CASSLAPSGYSYEQYF.

The genes are TRBV7-8 and TRBJ2-3; 9 nucleotides match TRBD1. V was pared by 5 bases and J by 0 bases, with 3 bases of the junction left unmatched. CDR3 size: 15 residues. Germline assignment: CDR1 SGHVS and CDR2 FQNEAQ. CDR3: CASSAGTGSTDTQYF. The CDR3 region has the DNA TGTGCCAGCAGCGCGGGGACAGGGAGCACAGATACGCAGTATTTT.

This clone was seen a handful of times. The chain is built from TRBV28 and TRBJ2-7; 8 bases line up with TRBD1. The germline CDR1 and CDR2 sequences are MDHEN and SYDVKM. The CDR3 is 15 residues long. J lost 4 bases, V lost 2 bases, and 7 bases had no gene match. CDR3 DNA: TGTGCCAGCAGTTTAAGCGGACAGGGCACTTACGAGCAGTACTTC. Encoded protein: CASSLSGQGTYEQYF. Full variable domain (missing parts from reference TRBV28 and TRBJ2-7): DVKVTQSSRYLVKRTGEKVFLECVQDMDHENMFWYRQDPGLGLRLIYFSYDVKMKEKGDIPEGYSVSREKKERFSLILESASTNQTSMYLCASSLSGQGTYEQYFGPGTRLTVT.

The CDR3 region is CASSSRLAGRTDTQYF. In DNA, the CDR3 is TGTGCCAGCAGTTCTCGACTAGCGGGTCGCACAGATACGCAGTATTTT. The chain has TRBV6-5 and TRBJ2-3; 10 bases line up with TRBD2. Trimming took 4 bases from V and 1 from J; bases not matched to a gene: 5. In germline, CDR1 is MNHEY, CDR2 SVGAGI. There are 16 residues in the CDR3.

The chain employs TRBV4-2 and TRBJ2-5, with a weak D call TRBD2 (5 bases). The CDR3 runs 15 residues. CDR1 and CDR2 from the germline V gene are LGHNA and YNFKEQ. The V gene lost 1 base and the J gene lost 2 bases, with 11 bases spanning the gap. CDR3 sequence reads: CASSQGTRIQETQYF. The CDR3 nucleotides read TGTGCCAGCAGCCAAGGGACTCGCATACAAGAGACCCAGTACTTC.

V is TRBV7-9 and J is TRBJ1-1; weak D call: TRBD1 (5 bases). Germline V CDR1 and CDR2: SEHNR, FQNEAQ (reference sequence). The CDR3 is 14 residues long. V was pared by 0 bases and J by 4 bases, with 9 bases between. The CDR3 DNA follows: TGTGCCAGCAGCTTAGCCAGACAGTTCACTGAAGCTTTCTTT. Protein sequence: CASSLARQFTEAFF.